Below, 2 T cell receptor beta chains from the same sample are listed, as sequenced in a study of beta chain features in type 1 diabetes. Study-level findings and limits: Moderately but significantly shorter TCRB CDR3s were found in Type 1 diabetes patients in all four CD4+ subsets.

These TCRs' antigens remain unknown. Expressed TCRB transcripts were sequenced after all isolated RNA was converted to cDNA. This table comes from immunoSEQ multiplex PCR, and its TCRdb copy is limited to in-frame clones, with some not included. Found here are 600,000 to 700,000 clones, 13% of them singletons; the top ten hold approximately 0.022%. Sequences were obtained from naive CD4+ T cells from blood. The receptor source for this set is a man aged 18 to 30 with type 1 diabetes.

This clone has a handful of counts. The chain employs TRBV6-6 and TRBJ2-5, with a possible D match to TRBD2 (7 bases). The germline V gene has CDR1 MNHNY and CDR2 SVGAGI (reference sequence). The CDR3 totals 15 residues. Trimming took 9 bases from V and 5 from J, leaving 22 bases between them. Here the CDR3 reads CASGGGEAGSETQYF. CDR3 DNA: TGTGCCAGTGGGGGCGGGGAAGCGGGGAGTGAGACCCAGTACTTC.

A few counts support this clone. The gene calls are TRBV7-6 and TRBJ1-5, with D unclear. In germline, CDR1 is SGHVS, CDR2 FNYEAQ. This CDR3 is built from 13 residues. V gave up 0 bases and J gave up 5 bases, with 5 bases separating them. CDR3 nucleotide sequence: TGTGCCAGCAGCTTAGCTGAGCATCAGCCCCAGCATTTT. This codes for CASSLAEHQPQHF. The whole variable domain, remainder taken from reference TRBV7-6 and TRBJ1-5, is GAGVSQSPRYKVTKRGQDVALRCDPISGHVSLYWYRQALGQGPEFLTYFNYEAQQDKSGLPNDRFSAERPEGSISTLTIQRTEQRDSAMYRCASSLAEHQPQHFGDGTRLSIL.